This TCR beta chain is from a study of blood T cell repertoires in COVID-19. Study overall: COVID-19 samples collected from the United States, Italy and Spain covered acute and convalescent phases. Nucleic acid was either cDNA or gDNA, and it came from T cells, B-cell-depleted T cells, or PBMCs.

The Seattle patients, enrolled during active infection, were followed longitudinally. Trimming left V 5 bases short and J 2 bases short, with 11 bases between. The CDR3 has 13 residues. Germline CDR1 is SGHRS and CDR2 is YFSETQ. This clone occurred many times. Sequencing used immunoSEQ multiplex PCR; TCRdb keeps in-frame clones, though not all of them. The sample gives roughly 75,000 clones, approximately 80% of which show up once; roughly 13% is in the top ten. The gene calls are TRBV5-1 and TRBJ2-7; D is uncertain. The specimen sequenced was peripheral blood. The source is a man aged 50 to 60 with COVID-19, enrolled during active disease. Here the CDR3 DNA reads TGCGCCAGCAGACTTGAGTACGCCTACGAGCAGTACTTC. This translates into CASRLEYAYEQYF. The full variable domain, with the rest looked up from reference TRBV5-1 and TRBJ2-7, is KAGVTQTPRYLIKTRGQQVTLSCSPISGHRSVSWYQQTPGQGLQFLFEYFSETQRNKGNFPGRFSGRQFSNSRSEMNVSTLELGDSALYLCASRLEYAYEQYFGPGTRLTVT.